This T cell receptor (beta chain) originates from a study of OX40 agonist ivuxolimab in advanced cancers. Study-level background: People who had prior anti-PD-1, anti-PD-L1 or anti-CTLA-4 therapy could take part, and under 45% had some.

This clone was found a few times. V was trimmed by 9 bases and J by 7 bases, leaving 16 bases between them. Germline CDR1 and CDR2: LNHDA and SQIVND (reference sequence). The CDR3 runs 14 residues. Libraries were prepared by immunoSEQ multiplex PCR; TCRdb keeps only in-frame clonotypes and omits some of them. The sample comprises over 100,000 clones, 80% to 90% of which are singletons, and under 0.7% rests with the top ten. The chain has TRBV19 and TRBJ1-6; a weak D match, TRBD1 (6 bases). The starting material was CD4+ or CD8+ T cells sorted from blood, obtained in a trial of the OX40 agonist ivuxolimab. The TCR sequence derives from an adult with an advanced solid tumor such as melanoma, head and neck, liver or kidney cancer. The CDR3 region is CASRFQGNNSPLHF. The CDR3 coding sequence is TGTGCCAGCCGCTTTCAGGGGAACAATTCACCCCTCCACTTT.